The rows below give T cell receptor beta chains drawn from one sample of a study of T cells in Graves' hyperthyroidism and ophthalmopathy. TCRdb reprocessed the multiplex PCR reads via MiXCR and lists one record per CDR3 protein. The sample comprises more than 500,000 distinct CDR3 sequences, roughly 16% of which are singletons, and approximately 3.9% rests with the top ten. The sequenced sample was blood. These receptor sequences come from a woman aged 25 to 39 with Graves' hyperthyroidism. Both conserved end residues are part of each CDR3. Each record gives: clone size, V gene, D gene, J gene, CDR3 DNA, CDR3 protein. The D gene is left open where the match is weak. The size field is filled for only some rows; it gives once, few, many or a size class.

many	TRBV20-1	-	TRBJ2-7	TGCAGTGCTAGAGATCAAGCAGTGGGGAACGAGCAGTACTTC	CSARDQAVGNEQYF
many	TRBV29-1	-	TRBJ2-3	TGCAGCGTTGTCGCGGCAGGGGGGACCACAGATACGCAGTATTTT	CSVVAAGGTTDTQYF
few	TRBV2	-	TRBJ1-3	TGTGCCAGTCGAAGGGAAGGAAACACCATATATTTT	CASRREGNTIYF
many	TRBV20-1	TRBD1	TRBJ1-1	TGCAGTGCTAGACCCTTAGGACAGGGGGACACTGAAGCTTTCTTT	CSARPLGQGDTEAFF
few	TRBV5-1	TRBD1	TRBJ2-7	TGCGCCAGCAGCAAGGACAGGGGACCTTCGGGCTACGAGCAGTACTTC	CASSKDRGPSGYEQYF
-	TRBV7-8	-	TRBJ1-5	TGTGCCAGCAGCTTAGGTTACACCAATCAGCCCCAGCATTTT	CASSLGYTNQPQHF
-	TRBV20-1	TRBD1	TRBJ1-4	TGCAGTGCTCTCCGGGACAGGGTGGACGAAAAACTGTTTTTT	CSALRDRVDEKLFF
many	TRBV12-3/TRBV12-4	TRBD1	TRBJ2-7	TGTGCCAGCAGCCGATCCGGGACAGGAGACGAGCAGTACTTC	CASSRSGTGDEQYF
few	TRBV12-3/TRBV12-4	-	TRBJ1-6	TGTGCCAGCAGTTTAGACGGTAGAGGGGGTTCACCCCTCCACTTT	CASSLDGRGGSPLHF
many	TRBV2	-	TRBJ1-2	TGTGCCAGCAGTGCAACAGGGAACTATGGCTACACCTTC	CASSATGNYGYTF
many	TRBV6-2/TRBV6-3	-	TRBJ2-3	TGTGCCAGCAGTTACTGGGGACCCGACACGCAGTATTTT	CASSYWGPDTQYF
many	TRBV12-3/TRBV12-4	-	TRBJ2-5	TGTGCCAGCAGTTTACGTCAGGGGACGGAGACCCAGTACTTC	CASSLRQGTETQYF
few	TRBV10-1	-	TRBJ1-2	TGCGCCAGCAGTGAGACTACAGGGCCCCTCTATGGCTACACCTTC	CASSETTGPLYGYTF
-	TRBV5-1	-	TRBJ2-5	TGCGCCAGCAGCTTGAGGAGGGCATGGGGACAAGAGACCCAGTACTTC	CASSLRRAWGQETQYF
few	TRBV19	-	TRBJ1-2	TGTGCCAGTAGTAACCCGGGGAACTATGGCTACACCTTC	CASSNPGNYGYTF
many	TRBV7-2	-	TRBJ2-3	TGTGCCAGCAGCTTAGTCTTCGGTTTTTCGTCAGATACGCAGTATTTT	CASSLVFGFSSDTQYF
many	TRBV20-1	-	TRBJ2-1	TGCAGTGCTCTCCGGGCCCTCGGAGCGTCCAATGAGCAGTTCTTC	CSALRALGASNEQFF
-	TRBV4-1	TRBD2	TRBJ2-1	TGCGCCAGCAGCCAGGGGACTAGCGGGAGGGCCAGTGAGCAGTTCTTC	CASSQGTSGRASEQFF
-	TRBV29-1	TRBD1	TRBJ2-1	TGCAGCGTCCGGGACAGGTCGGACAATGAGCAGTTCTTC	CSVRDRSDNEQFF
many	TRBV7-9	-	TRBJ1-1	TGTGCCAGCAGCGACGTAAACACTGAAGCTTTCTTT	CASSDVNTEAFF
many	TRBV28	-	TRBJ2-7	TGTGCCAGCCGGGACGTTACCTACGAGCAGTACTTC	CASRDVTYEQYF
many	TRBV2	TRBD2	TRBJ2-1	TGTGCCAGCAGTGCGACTAGCGGGACCAATGAGCAGTTCTTC	CASSATSGTNEQFF
-	TRBV30	-	TRBJ1-1	TGTGCCTGGAACTTATTAATTGGGGGGAACACTGAAGCTTTCTTT	CAWNLLIGGNTEAFF
-	TRBV12-3/TRBV12-4	TRBD2	TRBJ2-3	TGTGCCAGCAGTTTCAGCGGGACTAGTAACTTAGATACGCAGTATTTT	CASSFSGTSNLDTQYF
many	TRBV28	-	TRBJ2-1	TGTGCCAGCAGTGCCCGGTCAGATGAGCAGTTCTTC	CASSARSDEQFF
many	TRBV27	TRBD1	TRBJ1-5	TGTGCCAGCAGCTTAACAGGGGGATGGAGCAATCAGCCCCAGCATTTT	CASSLTGGWSNQPQHF
once	TRBV7-9	TRBD1	TRBJ2-7	TGTGCCAGCAGCCTGTCCGGGACAGGGCGGCGAGAGCAGTACTTC	CASSLSGTGRREQYF
many	TRBV5-1	-	TRBJ2-1	TGCGCCAGTGGTCGTGAGCCGGGCTCCTACAATGAGCAGTTCTTC	CASGREPGSYNEQFF
many	TRBV28	-	TRBJ1-6	TGTGCCAGCAGTTTGGGGCTACCCCTCCACTTT	CASSLGLPLHF
few	TRBV27	-	TRBJ2-7	TGTGCCAGCAGTTTACACATTTCCTACGAGCAGTACTTC	CASSLHISYEQYF
few	TRBV5-5	-	TRBJ1-5	TGTGCCAGCAGCTTGGTTGTGGGCAATCAGCCCCAGCATTTT	CASSLVVGNQPQHF
once	TRBV18	TRBD1	TRBJ1-4	TGTGCCAGCTCGCAGGGACAGGCGAATGAAAAACTGTTTTTT	CASSQGQANEKLFF
many	TRBV7-2	-	TRBJ1-5	TGTGCCAGCAGCTTATGGAATCAGCCCCAGCATTTT	CASSLWNQPQHF
few	TRBV9	-	TRBJ2-3	TGTGCCAGCAGCGTAGCGGGACATATTTTCACAGATACGCAGTATTTT	CASSVAGHIFTDTQYF
-	TRBV9	-	TRBJ1-5	TGTGCCAGCAGCGTAGTCAGGGAGCTTTCCAATCAGCCCCAGCATTTT	CASSVVRELSNQPQHF
many	TRBV28	-	TRBJ2-7	TGTGCCAGCAGCAAAGGAGGGTGGGGGGTCCCCTACGAGCAGTACTTC	CASSKGGWGVPYEQYF
-	TRBV4-3	-	TRBJ2-1	TGCGCCAGCAGCCATAGTGGGAGCTTAGCCAATGAGCGGTTCTTC	CASSHSGSLANERFF
many	TRBV12-3/TRBV12-4	-	TRBJ2-2	TGTGCCAGCAACTCTCCGGCGAACACCGGGGAGCTGTTTTTT	CASNSPANTGELFF
many	TRBV27	-	TRBJ1-5	TGTGCCAGCAGAAGTCTGAGGGATGGATCTCAGCCCCAGCATTTT	CASRSLRDGSQPQHF
many	TRBV15	-	TRBJ1-4	TGTGCCACCAGCAGAGAATTTCCTGCAACTAATGAAAAACTGTTTTTT	CATSREFPATNEKLFF
many	TRBV28	-	TRBJ2-5	TGTGCCAGCAGTTCGGGGGGCAGAATTTTTACCCAGTACTTC	CASSSGGRIFTQYF
many	TRBV20-1	-	TRBJ2-2	TGCAGTGCTAGATCTGGGCAGAACACCGGGGAGCTGTTTTTT	CSARSGQNTGELFF